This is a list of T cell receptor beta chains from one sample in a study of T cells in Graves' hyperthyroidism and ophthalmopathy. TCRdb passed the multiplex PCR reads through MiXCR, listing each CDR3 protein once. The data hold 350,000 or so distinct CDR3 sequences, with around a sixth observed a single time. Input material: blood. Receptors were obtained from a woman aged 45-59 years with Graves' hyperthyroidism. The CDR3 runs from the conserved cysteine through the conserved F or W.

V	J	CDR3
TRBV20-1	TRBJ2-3	CSADLAATDTQYF
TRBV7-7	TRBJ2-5	CASSPRGGGGETQYF
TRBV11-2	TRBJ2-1	CASSFSGSWYEQFF
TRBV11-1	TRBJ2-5	CASRPTGETQYF
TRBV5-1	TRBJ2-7	CASSLAGSYEQYF
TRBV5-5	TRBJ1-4	CASRRDRYNEKLFF
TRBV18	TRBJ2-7	CASSPFSGSEDEQYF
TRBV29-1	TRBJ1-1	CSVGGTLMNTEAFF
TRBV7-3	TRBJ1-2	CASSQGPENYGYTF
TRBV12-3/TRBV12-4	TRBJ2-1	CASSLMLGTGDDEQFF
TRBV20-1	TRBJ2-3	CSPWEGTDTQYF
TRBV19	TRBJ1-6	CATKGGTTDSPLHF